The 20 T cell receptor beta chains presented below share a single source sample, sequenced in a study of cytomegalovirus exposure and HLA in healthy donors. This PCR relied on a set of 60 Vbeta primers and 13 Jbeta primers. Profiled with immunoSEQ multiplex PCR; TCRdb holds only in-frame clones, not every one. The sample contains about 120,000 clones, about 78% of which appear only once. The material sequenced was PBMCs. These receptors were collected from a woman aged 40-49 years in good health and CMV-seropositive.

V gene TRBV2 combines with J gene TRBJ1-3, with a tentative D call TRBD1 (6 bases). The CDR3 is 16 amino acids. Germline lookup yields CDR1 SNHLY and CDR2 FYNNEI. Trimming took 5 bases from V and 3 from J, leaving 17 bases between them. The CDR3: CASSQSKGVGGNTIYF. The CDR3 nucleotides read TGTGCCAGCAGTCAATCTAAGGGGGTTGGTGGAAACACCATATATTTT. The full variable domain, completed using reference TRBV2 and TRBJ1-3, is EPEVTQTPSHQVTQMGQEVILRCVPISNHLYFYWYRQILGQKVEFLVSFYNNEISEKSEIFDDQFSVERPDGSNFTLKIRSTKLEDSAMYFCASSQSKGVGGNTIYFGEGSWLTVV.

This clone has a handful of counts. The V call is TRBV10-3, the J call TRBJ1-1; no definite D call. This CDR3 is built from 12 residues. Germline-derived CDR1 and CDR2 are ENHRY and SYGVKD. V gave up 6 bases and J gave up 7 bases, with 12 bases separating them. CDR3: CAISGVPGEAFF. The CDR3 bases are TGTGCCATCAGCGGCGTTCCAGGTGAAGCTTTCTTT.

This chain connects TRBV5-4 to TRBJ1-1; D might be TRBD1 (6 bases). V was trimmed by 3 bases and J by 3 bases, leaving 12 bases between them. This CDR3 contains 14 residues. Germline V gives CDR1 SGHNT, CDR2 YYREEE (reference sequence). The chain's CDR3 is CASSSRTAYTEAFF. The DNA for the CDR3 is TGTGCCAGCAGCTCAAGGACAGCTTACACTGAAGCTTTCTTT.

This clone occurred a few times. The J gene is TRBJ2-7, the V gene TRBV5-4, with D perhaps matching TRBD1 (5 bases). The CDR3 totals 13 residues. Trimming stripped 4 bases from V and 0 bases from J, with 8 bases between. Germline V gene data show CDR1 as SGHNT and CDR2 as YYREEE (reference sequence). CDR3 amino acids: CASSPRDSYEQYF. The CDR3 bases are TGTGCCAGCAGCCCCAGGGACTCCTACGAGCAGTACTTC.

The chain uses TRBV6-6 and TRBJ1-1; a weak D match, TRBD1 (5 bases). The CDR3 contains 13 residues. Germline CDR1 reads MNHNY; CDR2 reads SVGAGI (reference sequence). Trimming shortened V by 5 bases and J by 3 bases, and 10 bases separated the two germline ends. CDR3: CASSQQAYTEAFF. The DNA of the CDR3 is TGTGCCAGCAGTCAACAGGCCTACACTGAAGCTTTCTTT.

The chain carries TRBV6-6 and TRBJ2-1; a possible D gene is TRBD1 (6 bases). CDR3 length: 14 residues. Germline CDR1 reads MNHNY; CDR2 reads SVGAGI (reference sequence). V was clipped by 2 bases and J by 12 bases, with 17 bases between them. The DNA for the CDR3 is TGTGCCAGCAGTTACCAGTGGGACACCTTGAGGCAGTTCTTC. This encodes CASSYQWDTLRQFF.

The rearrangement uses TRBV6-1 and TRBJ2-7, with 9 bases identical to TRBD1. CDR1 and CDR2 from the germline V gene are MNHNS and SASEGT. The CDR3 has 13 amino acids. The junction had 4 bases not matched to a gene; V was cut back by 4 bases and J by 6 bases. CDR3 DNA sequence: TGTGCCAGCAGTGCGGACAGGGGAGCCGAGCAGTACTTC. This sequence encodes CASSADRGAEQYF.

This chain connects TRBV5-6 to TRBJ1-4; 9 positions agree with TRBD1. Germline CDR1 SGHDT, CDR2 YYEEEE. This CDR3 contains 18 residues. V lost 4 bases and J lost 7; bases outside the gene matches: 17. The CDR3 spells CASSRMGQGLGVGEKLFF. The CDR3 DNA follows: TGTGCCAGCAGCCGGATGGGACAGGGACTTGGGGTGGGTGAAAAACTGTTTTTT. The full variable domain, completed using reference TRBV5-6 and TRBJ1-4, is DAGVTQSPTHLIKTRGQQVTLRCSPKSGHDTVSWYQQALGQGPQFIFQYYEEEERQRGNFPDRFSGHQFPNYSSELNVNALLLGDSALYLCASSRMGQGLGVGEKLFFGSGTQLSVL.

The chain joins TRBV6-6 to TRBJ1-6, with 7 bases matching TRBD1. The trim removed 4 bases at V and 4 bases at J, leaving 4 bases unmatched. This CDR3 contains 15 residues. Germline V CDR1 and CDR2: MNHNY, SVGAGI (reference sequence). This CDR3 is CASSSGTVYNSPLHF. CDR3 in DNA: TGTGCCAGCAGTTCCGGGACAGTTTATAATTCACCCCTCCACTTT.

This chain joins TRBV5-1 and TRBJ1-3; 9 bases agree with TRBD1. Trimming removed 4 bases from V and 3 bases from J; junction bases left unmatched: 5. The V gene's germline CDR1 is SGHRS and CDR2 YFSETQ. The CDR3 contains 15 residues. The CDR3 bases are TGCGCCAGCAGCATCGGACAGGGGAGTGGAAACACCATATATTTT. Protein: CASSIGQGSGNTIYF.

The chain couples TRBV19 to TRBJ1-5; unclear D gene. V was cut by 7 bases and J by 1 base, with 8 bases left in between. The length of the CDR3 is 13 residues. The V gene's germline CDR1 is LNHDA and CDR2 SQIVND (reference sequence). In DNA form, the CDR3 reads TGTGCCAGTAAGGGAGTAAGCAATCAGCCCCAGCATTTT. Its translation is CASKGVSNQPQHF.

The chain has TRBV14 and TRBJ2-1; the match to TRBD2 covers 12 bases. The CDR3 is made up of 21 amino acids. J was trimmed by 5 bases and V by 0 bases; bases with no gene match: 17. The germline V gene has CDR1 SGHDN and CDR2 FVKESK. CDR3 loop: CASSQERPRASGGAENNEQFF. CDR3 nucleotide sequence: TGTGCCAGCAGCCAAGAGAGGCCCCGAGCTAGCGGGGGGGCGGAAAACAATGAGCAGTTCTTC.

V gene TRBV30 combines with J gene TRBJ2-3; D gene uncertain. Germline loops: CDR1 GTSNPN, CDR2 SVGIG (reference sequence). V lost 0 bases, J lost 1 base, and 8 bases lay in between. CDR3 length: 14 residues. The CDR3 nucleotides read TGTGCCTGGAGTGTGCATTCGGGCACAGATACGCAGTATTTT. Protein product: CAWSVHSGTDTQYF.

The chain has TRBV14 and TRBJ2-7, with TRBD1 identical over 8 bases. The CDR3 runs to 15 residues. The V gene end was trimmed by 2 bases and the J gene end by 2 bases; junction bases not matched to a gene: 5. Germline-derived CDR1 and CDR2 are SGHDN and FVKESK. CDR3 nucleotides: TGTGCCAGCAGCCAATCGGGACAGGTCACCTACGAGCAGTACTTC. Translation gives CASSQSGQVTYEQYF.

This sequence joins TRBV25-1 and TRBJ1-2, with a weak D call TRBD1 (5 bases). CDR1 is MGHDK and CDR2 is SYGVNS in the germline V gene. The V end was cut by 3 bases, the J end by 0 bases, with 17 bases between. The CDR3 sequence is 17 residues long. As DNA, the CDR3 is TGTGCCAGCAGTGATCCGGACACCAGGGCAGCTAACTATGGCTACACCTTC. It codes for CASSDPDTRAANYGYTF.

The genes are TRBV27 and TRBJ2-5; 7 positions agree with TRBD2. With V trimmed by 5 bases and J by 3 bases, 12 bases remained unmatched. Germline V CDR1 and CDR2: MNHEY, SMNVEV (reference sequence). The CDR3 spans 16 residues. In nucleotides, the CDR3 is TGTGCCAGCAGTCCGGGGGGAGGGCTGGGGAAAGAGACCCAGTACTTC. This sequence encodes CASSPGGGLGKETQYF.

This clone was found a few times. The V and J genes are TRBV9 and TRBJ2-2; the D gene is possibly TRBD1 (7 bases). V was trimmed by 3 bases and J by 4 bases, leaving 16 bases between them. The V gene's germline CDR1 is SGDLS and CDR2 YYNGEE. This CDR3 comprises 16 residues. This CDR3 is CASSASRGAGTGELFF. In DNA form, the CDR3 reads TGTGCCAGCAGCGCTTCCAGGGGGGCGGGCACCGGGGAGCTGTTTTTT.

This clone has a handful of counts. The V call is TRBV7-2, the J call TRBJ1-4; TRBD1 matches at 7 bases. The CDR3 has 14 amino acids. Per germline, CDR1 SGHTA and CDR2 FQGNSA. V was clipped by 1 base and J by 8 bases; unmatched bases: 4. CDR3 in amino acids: CASSLERGREKLFF. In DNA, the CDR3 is TGTGCCAGCAGCTTAGAGAGGGGGCGAGAAAAACTGTTTTTT.

Here the CDR3 DNA reads TGTGCCAGCAGTCCGACAGGGGGAAACACTGAAGCTTTCTTT. This encodes CASSPTGGNTEAFF. The J gene is TRBJ1-1, the V gene TRBV2, with 9 bases aligning to TRBD1. J gave up 2 bases and V 5 bases, and 3 bases lay outside the gene matches. CDR3 size: 14 residues. Germline CDR1 is SNHLY and CDR2 is FYNNEI. The whole variable domain, filled in from reference TRBV2 and TRBJ1-1, reads EPEVTQTPSHQVTQMGQEVILRCVPISNHLYFYWYRQILGQKVEFLVSFYNNEISEKSEIFDDQFSVERPDGSNFTLKIRSTKLEDSAMYFCASSPTGGNTEAFFGQGTRLTVV.

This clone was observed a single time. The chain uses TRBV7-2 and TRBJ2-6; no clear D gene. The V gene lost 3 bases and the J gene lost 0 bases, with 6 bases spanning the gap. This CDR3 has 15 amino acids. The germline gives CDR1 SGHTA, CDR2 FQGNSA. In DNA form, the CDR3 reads TGTGCCAGCAGCTTCGGTCCCTCTGGGGCCAACGTCCTGACTTTC. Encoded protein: CASSFGPSGANVLTF. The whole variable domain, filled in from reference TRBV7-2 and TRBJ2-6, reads GAGVSQSPSNKVTEKGKDVELRCDPISGHTALYWYRQSLGQGLEFLIYFQGNSAPDKSGLPSDRFSAERTGGSVSTLTIQRTQQEDSAVYLCASSFGPSGANVLTFGAGSRLTVL.